What follows describes a single TCR beta chain. The antigen is not known. PCR was performed using 60 Vbeta and 13 Jbeta primers. Method: immunoSEQ multiplex PCR; TCRdb's copy keeps in-frame clones and lacks some. Counted here are 150,000 to 200,000 clones, over 70% occurring once; the ten biggest clones make up about 1.5%. The data were obtained in a study of cytomegalovirus exposure and HLA in healthy donors. Study in general: A data release that came early held about 89 million unique TCRs from HLA-typed donors. Study outcomes and limitations: The majority of CMV-associated TCR beta chains were reported as apparently HLA-restricted in a later analysis. A later analysis linked a missense DCLRE1C variant to TCR beta V- and J-gene trimming.

V was shortened by 1 base and J by 3 bases, with 15 bases between the two germline ends. Germline loops: CDR1 MGHRA, CDR2 YSYEKL. This CDR3 spans 16 amino acids. The genes are TRBV4-1 and TRBJ2-5; D ambiguous. Sample: PBMCs. This TCR was recovered from a woman aged 25 to 39 in good health and CMV-seropositive. This CDR3 reads CASSQVGLATKETQYF. CDR3 nucleotide sequence: TGCGCCAGCAGCCAAGTTGGGTTAGCAACAAAAGAGACCCAGTACTTC.